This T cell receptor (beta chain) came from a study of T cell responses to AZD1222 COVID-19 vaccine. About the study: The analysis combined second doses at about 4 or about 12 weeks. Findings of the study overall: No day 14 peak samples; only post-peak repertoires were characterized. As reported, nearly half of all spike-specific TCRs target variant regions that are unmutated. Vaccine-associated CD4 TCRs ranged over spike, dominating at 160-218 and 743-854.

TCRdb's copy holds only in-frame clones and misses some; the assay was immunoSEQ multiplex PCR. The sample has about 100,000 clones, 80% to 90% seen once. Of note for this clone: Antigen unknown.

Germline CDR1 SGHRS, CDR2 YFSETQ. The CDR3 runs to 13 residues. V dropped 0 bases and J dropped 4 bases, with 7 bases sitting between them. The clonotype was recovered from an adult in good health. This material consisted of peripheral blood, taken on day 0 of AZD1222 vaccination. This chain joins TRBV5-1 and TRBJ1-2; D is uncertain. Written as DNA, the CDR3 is TGCGCCAGCAGCTTGGAGGCAACCTATGGCTACACCTTC. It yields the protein CASSLEATYGYTF.